A single sample gave rise to the 29 T cell receptor beta chains below, sequenced in a study of T cell responses to AZD1222 COVID-19 vaccine. This table comes from immunoSEQ multiplex PCR, and its TCRdb copy is limited to in-frame clones, with some not included. Of around 140,000 clones listed, about 93% are singletons. Specimen: peripheral blood, collected on day 0 of AZD1222 vaccination. The receptor set was obtained from an adult in good health.

The chain uses TRBV9 and TRBJ1-5, with D perhaps TRBD1 (6 bases). Per germline, CDR1 SGDLS and CDR2 YYNGEE. This CDR3 spans 15 amino acids. V lost 4 bases, J lost 5 bases, and 16 bases lay in between. CDR3 sequence: CASSRTDGLDQPQHF. CDR3 nucleotide sequence: TGTGCCAGCAGCCGGACAGATGGGTTGGATCAGCCCCAGCATTTT.

This chain links TRBV30 with TRBJ2-4; D call uncertain. Germline V gene sequence: CDR1 GTSNPN, CDR2 SVGIG (reference sequence). V lost 3 bases, J lost 0 bases, and 9 bases lay in between. There are 14 residues in the CDR3. For the CDR3, the DNA is TGTGCCTGGAGCGGCTCTTTAGCCAAAAACATTCAGTACTTC. Its protein is CAWSGSLAKNIQYF.

The J gene is TRBJ2-3, the V gene TRBV18, with a weak D call TRBD2 (7 bases). The CDR3 is made up of 16 amino acids. Trimming pared 5 bases from V and 2 bases from J, leaving 17 bases between. Germline CDR1 KGHSH, CDR2 LQKENI. The DNA for the CDR3 is TGTGCCAGCTCAACGTCCGGCGGGGGCGTCACAGATACGCAGTATTTT. Its protein product is CASSTSGGGVTDTQYF.

The V call is TRBV6-5, the J call TRBJ1-2; D unresolved. Looked up from germline, CDR1 is MNHEY and CDR2 is SVGAGI. The CDR3 is 13 amino acids. The V end lost 5 bases, the J end lost 2 bases, and 9 bases lay between the germline ends. The CDR3 loop reads CASSTINNYGYTF. The CDR3 region has the DNA TGTGCCAGCAGTACTATTAACAACTATGGCTACACCTTC.

The genes are TRBV27 and TRBJ1-1; 9 nucleotides agree with TRBD1. V dropped 4 bases and J dropped 4; count of bases not matched to a gene: 1. The germline gives CDR1 MNHEY, CDR2 SMNVEV (reference sequence). There are 13 residues in the CDR3. The CDR3 here is CASSWTGVTEAFF. In nucleotides, the CDR3 is TGTGCCAGCAGTTGGACAGGGGTCACTGAAGCTTTCTTT.

The chain links TRBV6-2 or TRBV6-3 to TRBJ2-7; D is possibly TRBD1 (5 bases). CDR3 length: 16 amino acids. CDR1 and CDR2 (germline): MNHEY, SVGEGT. V dropped 6 bases and J dropped 0 bases, with 18 bases sitting between them. The CDR3 sequence: CASSQRLQGFSYEQYF. The CDR3 DNA is TGTGCCAGCAGCCAACGCCTCCAGGGCTTCTCCTACGAGCAGTACTTC.

This clone appeared a single time. The genes are TRBV3-1 (or the pseudogene TRBV3-2) and TRBJ1-1, with D possibly TRBD1 on 5 matching bases. The germline V and J ends were trimmed by 0 bases and 12 bases, with 23 bases remaining between them. The CDR3 runs 16 residues. Germline CDR1 reads LGHDT; CDR2 reads YNNKEL (reference sequence). The CDR3 DNA sequence: TGTGCCAGCAGCCAAGAAATCCAGTCCGGTAAAACGGGGCCTTTCTTT. It is translated as CASSQEIQSGKTGPFF.

This chain joins TRBV6-6 and TRBJ1-5; D unresolved. In germline, CDR1 is MNHNY, CDR2 SVGAGI (reference sequence). Deletions cut 6 bases from V and 0 bases from J, with 9 bases between. This CDR3 spans 14 amino acids. The CDR3: CASSPHSSNQPQHF. The CDR3 DNA reads TGTGCCAGCAGCCCTCATAGTAGCAATCAGCCCCAGCATTTT.

The CDR3 sequence is CASSIVAGEIGYTF. The CDR3 DNA sequence: TGTGCCAGTAGTATAGTGGCAGGGGAGATTGGCTACACCTTC. The chain is built from TRBV19 and TRBJ1-2; D possibly corresponds to TRBD1 (6 bases). Per the germline V gene, CDR1 is LNHDA and CDR2 is SQIVND (reference sequence). The germline V and J ends were trimmed by 1 base and 7 bases, with 13 bases remaining between them. The CDR3 totals 14 residues.

This chain joins TRBV5-5 and TRBJ1-1; D might be TRBD1 (5 bases). The CDR3 is 14 amino acids. V was pared by 4 bases and J by 4 bases, with 14 bases between. Germline CDR1 SGHKS, CDR2 YYEKEE (reference sequence). CDR3 region: CASSRMGEGTEAFF. For the CDR3, the DNA is TGTGCCAGCAGCCGGATGGGGGAGGGCACTGAAGCTTTCTTT.

This chain joins TRBV5-5 and TRBJ1-2; 9 bases align to TRBD1. V gave up 0 bases and J gave up 4 bases; unmatched junction bases: 10. CDR3 length equals 17 residues. The germline V gene encodes CDR1 SGHKS and CDR2 YYEKEE (reference sequence). The CDR3: CASSLGGTGILPYGYTF. The CDR3 coding sequence is TGTGCCAGCAGCTTGGGAGGGACAGGGATTCTACCCTATGGCTACACCTTC. The whole variable domain, remainder taken from reference TRBV5-5 and TRBJ1-2, is DAGVTQSPTHLIKTRGQQVTLRCSPISGHKSVSWYQQVLGQGPQFIFQYYEKEERGRGNFPDRFSARQFPNYSSELNVNALLLGDSALYLCASSLGGTGILPYGYTFGSGTRLTVV.

The CDR3 region has the DNA TGTGCCAGCAGCCAAACAAGAGAAAAACTGTTTTTT. Residues: CASSQTREKLFF. The chain combines TRBV14 with TRBJ1-4; D is uncertain. Per germline, CDR1 SGHDN and CDR2 FVKESK. Trimming took 2 bases from V and 8 from J, leaving 6 bases between them. The CDR3 contains 12 residues.

The rearrangement links TRBV3-1 (or the pseudogene TRBV3-2) to TRBJ1-4, with D possibly TRBD1 on 5 matching bases. The CDR3 is 15 amino acids. The V end was cut by 4 bases, the J end by 8 bases, with 17 bases between. CDR1 LGHDT and CDR2 YNNKEL come from the germline V gene (reference sequence). CDR3 protein: CASSPTGSGGEKLFF. CDR3 nucleotide sequence: TGTGCCAGCAGCCCCACCGGATCGGGGGGAGAAAAACTGTTTTTT.

This clone was picked up one time. V and J are TRBV7-9 and TRBJ1-6, with 8 bases that match TRBD1. Trimming cost V 5 bases and J 9 bases; bases outside gene matches: 12. The V gene's germline CDR1 is SEHNR and CDR2 FQNEAQ (reference sequence). The CDR3 is 16 residues long. The CDR3 loop is CASSLRQGTLSSPLHF. In DNA form, the CDR3 reads TGTGCCAGCAGCCTTCGACAGGGGACGTTAAGTTCACCCCTCCACTTT.

V is TRBV5-1 and J is TRBJ1-1; D is uncertain. The CDR3 is made up of 14 amino acids. Trimming cost V 0 bases and J 3 bases, with 9 bases left between them. CDR1 is SGHRS and CDR2 is YFSETQ in the germline V gene. The CDR3 DNA sequence: TGCGCCAGCAGCTTGGGGACCATTTACACTGAAGCTTTCTTT. Its translation: CASSLGTIYTEAFF.

This clone was seen a few times. The chain employs TRBV18 and TRBJ2-7, with D tentatively TRBD2 (5 bases). V was cut by 0 bases and J by 0 bases, with 6 bases left in between. Germline CDR1 and CDR2: KGHSH and LQKENI. This CDR3 comprises 14 residues. The CDR3 region has the DNA TGTGCCAGCTCACCACCGGGGAGCTCCTACGAGCAGTACTTC. It encodes CASSPPGSSYEQYF.

The chain carries TRBV7-6 and TRBJ1-5; 8 bases fit TRBD1. Losses at the gene ends were 2 bases for V and 2 bases for J; bases not matched to a gene: 8. The CDR3 covers 17 residues. The germline V gene encodes CDR1 SGHVS and CDR2 FNYEAQ. As DNA, the CDR3 is TGTGCCAGCAGCTTATGGGGCAGGGGGCTTGGCAATCAGCCCCAGCATTTT. This sequence encodes CASSLWGRGLGNQPQHF.

V gene TRBV10-3 combines with J gene TRBJ2-4; TRBD1 matches at 9 bases. J gave up 8 bases and V 4 bases, and 0 bases lay outside the gene matches. Germline V gene lookup returns CDR1 ENHRY and CDR2 SYGVKD. There are 12 residues in the CDR3. This CDR3 is CAISGDRDIQYF. The CDR3 DNA reads as TGTGCCATCAGTGGGGACAGGGACATTCAGTACTTC.

This clone was recorded only once. The V gene is TRBV6-5, the J gene TRBJ1-1; D is uncertain. CDR1 is MNHEY, CDR2 SVGAGI, per germline. This CDR3 contains 15 residues. V lost 6 bases and J lost 0, with 14 bases in between. As DNA, the CDR3 is TGTGCCAGCAGGGCCTCGGGTTGGATGAACACTGAAGCTTTCTTT. Its translation: CASRASGWMNTEAFF.

V and J are TRBV27 and TRBJ1-4, with D hard to call. The CDR3 extends over 13 amino acids. V lost 0 bases and J 8 bases, leaving 7 bases between the germline ends. CDR1 MNHEY and CDR2 SMNVEV come from the germline V gene (reference sequence). In DNA, the CDR3 is TGTGCCAGCAGTTTATCGAGTGGCGAAAAACTGTTTTTT. This sequence encodes CASSLSSGEKLFF.

This clone was seen a handful of times. The rearrangement uses TRBV5-4 and TRBJ1-2; the D is unclear. CDR1 and CDR2 (germline): SGHNT, YYREEE (reference sequence). V dropped 4 bases and J dropped 7 bases, with 14 bases sitting between them. The CDR3 runs 13 residues. The CDR3 here is CASSGNRRSGYTF. The DNA for the CDR3 is TGTGCCAGCAGCGGGAACAGAAGGAGTGGCTACACCTTC.

This clone was seen a single time. The chain carries TRBV24-1 and TRBJ1-3, with a possible D match to TRBD1 (5 bases). The CDR3 is made up of 17 amino acids. CDR1 and CDR2 from the germline V gene are KGHDR and SFDVKD. Between the trimmed V and J ends, which lost 5 bases and 0 bases, there was a span of 16 bases. The CDR3 bases are TGTGCCACCAGTGGGCCGGGACCACGGACCTCTGGAAACACCATATATTTT. Translation: CATSGPGPRTSGNTIYF.

The V gene is TRBV11-3, the J gene TRBJ1-1; 7 positions agree with TRBD1. The CDR3 contains 18 residues. In germline, CDR1 is SGHNT, CDR2 YENEEA. V gave up 5 bases and J gave up 2 bases; unmatched junction bases: 17. The CDR3 is CASSRRGLLQGINTEAFF. The CDR3 coding sequence is TGTGCCAGCAGCAGAAGGGGGCTTCTACAGGGGATAAACACTGAAGCTTTCTTT.

The chain couples TRBV6-1 to TRBJ1-4; D call uncertain. V shed 3 bases and J shed 8 bases, with 19 bases lying between them. The CDR3 is 16 residues long. Germline loops: CDR1 MNHNS, CDR2 SASEGT. The CDR3 bases are TGTGCCAGCAGTGATTACTTCGGTCGCCTAAAGGAAAAACTGTTTTTT. It translates to CASSDYFGRLKEKLFF.

The chain recombines TRBV5-4 with TRBJ1-2, with D maybe TRBD1 (5 bases). The CDR3 totals 14 residues. Trimming left V 2 bases short and J 5 bases short, with 13 bases between. Germline V lookup: CDR1 SGHNT, CDR2 YYREEE (reference sequence). The chain's CDR3 is CASSFRGGSYGYTF. The CDR3 DNA sequence: TGTGCCAGCAGCTTTCGCGGGGGATCGTATGGCTACACCTTC.

This clone was picked up one time. The chain employs TRBV6-6 and TRBJ2-7; 8 bases agree with TRBD1. CDR1 and CDR2 (germline): MNHNY, SVGAGI (reference sequence). The J segment lost 2 bases and the V segment lost 5 bases, leaving 2 bases of the junction unmatched. This CDR3 has 13 amino acids. The CDR3 is CASSRGQAYEQYF. The CDR3 DNA is TGTGCCAGCAGTAGGGGACAGGCCTACGAGCAGTACTTC.

This clone appeared once. For the CDR3, the DNA is TGTGCCAGCAGCTCCGTTGACGGGTACTATGGCTACACCTTC. Translating gives CASSSVDGYYGYTF. The genes are TRBV5-4 and TRBJ1-2, with D unresolved. Trimming pared 3 bases from V and 3 bases from J, leaving 12 bases between. This CDR3 has 14 residues. Germline CDR1 and CDR2: SGHNT and YYREEE (reference sequence).

This clone is a singleton in its sample. The chain has TRBV7-9 and TRBJ1-2; D may be TRBD1 (6 bases). V was cut by 1 base and J by 5 bases, with 8 bases left in between. CDR3 length: 13 amino acids. The germline V gene encodes CDR1 SEHNR and CDR2 FQNEAQ (reference sequence). CDR3 sequence: CASSLVTGYGYTF. CDR3 coding DNA: TGTGCCAGCAGCTTAGTAACAGGGTATGGCTACACCTTC.

V is TRBV12-3 or TRBV12-4 and J is TRBJ1-6; D unclear. Trimming cost V 2 bases and J 8 bases, with 7 bases left between them. CDR3 length: 13 residues. For the CDR3, the DNA is TGTGCCAGCAGTTTATTCTGGGATTCACCCCTCCACTTT. Its translation: CASSLFWDSPLHF.